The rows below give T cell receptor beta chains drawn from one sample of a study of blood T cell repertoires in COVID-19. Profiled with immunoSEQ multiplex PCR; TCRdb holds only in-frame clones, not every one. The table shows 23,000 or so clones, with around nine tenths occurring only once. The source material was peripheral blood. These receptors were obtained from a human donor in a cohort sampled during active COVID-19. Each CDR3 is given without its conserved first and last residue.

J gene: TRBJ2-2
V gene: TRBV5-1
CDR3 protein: ASSLAGLAGDRTGELF

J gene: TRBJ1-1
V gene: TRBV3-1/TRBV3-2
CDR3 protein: ASSHRGETEAF

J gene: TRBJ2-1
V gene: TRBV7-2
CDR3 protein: ASSLEGHYNEQF

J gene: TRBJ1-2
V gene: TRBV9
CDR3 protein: ASSPLGGLNYGYT

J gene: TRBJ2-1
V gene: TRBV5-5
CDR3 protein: ASTLTSNPSREEQF

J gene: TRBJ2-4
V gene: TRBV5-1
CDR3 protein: ANPGTPF

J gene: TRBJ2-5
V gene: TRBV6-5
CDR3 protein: ASSPTSGRGETQY

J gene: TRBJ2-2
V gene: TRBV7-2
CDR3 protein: ASSLTSGNTGELF

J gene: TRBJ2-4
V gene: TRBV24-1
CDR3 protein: ATSVGGLAKNIQY

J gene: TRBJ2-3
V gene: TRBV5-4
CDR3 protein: ASSLAGFADTQY

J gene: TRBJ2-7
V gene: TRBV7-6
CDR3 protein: ASSLALPGTTYYEQY

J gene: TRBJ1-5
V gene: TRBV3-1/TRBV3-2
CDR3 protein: ASSPSEFQGNQPQH

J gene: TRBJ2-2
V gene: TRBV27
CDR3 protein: ASSLLGRGTNTGELF

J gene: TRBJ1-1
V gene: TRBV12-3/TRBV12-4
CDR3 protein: ASSPLRGTEAF

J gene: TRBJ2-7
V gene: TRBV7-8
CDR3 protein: ASSSDRVTYEQY

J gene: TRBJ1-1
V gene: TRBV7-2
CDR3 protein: ASSLRVQGREAF

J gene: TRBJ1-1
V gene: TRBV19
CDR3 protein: ASSIGQLNTEAF

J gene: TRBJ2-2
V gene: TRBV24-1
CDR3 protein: ATSAQTGGTGELF

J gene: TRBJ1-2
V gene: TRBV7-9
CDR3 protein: ASSKDRDGYGYT

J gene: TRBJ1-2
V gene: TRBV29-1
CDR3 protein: SADREGDYGYT

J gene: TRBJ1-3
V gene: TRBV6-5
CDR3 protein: ASIPSRNSGNTIY

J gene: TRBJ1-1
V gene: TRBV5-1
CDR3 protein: ASSLSGGLDTEAF

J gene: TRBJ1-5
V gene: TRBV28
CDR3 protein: ASSLSSRFNQPQH

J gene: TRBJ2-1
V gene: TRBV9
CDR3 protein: ASSVALASGEQF

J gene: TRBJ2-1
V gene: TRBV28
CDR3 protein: ASKTSAIHYNEQF

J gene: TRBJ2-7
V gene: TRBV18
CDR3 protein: ASSPLIPGQGAAHEQY

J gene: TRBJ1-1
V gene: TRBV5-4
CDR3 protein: ASSLRSLSNTEAF

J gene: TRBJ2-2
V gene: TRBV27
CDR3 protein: ASSLYINSENTGELF

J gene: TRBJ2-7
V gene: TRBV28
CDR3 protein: ASSFGQLTYEQY

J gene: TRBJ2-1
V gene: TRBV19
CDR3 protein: ASRRLADSYNEQF